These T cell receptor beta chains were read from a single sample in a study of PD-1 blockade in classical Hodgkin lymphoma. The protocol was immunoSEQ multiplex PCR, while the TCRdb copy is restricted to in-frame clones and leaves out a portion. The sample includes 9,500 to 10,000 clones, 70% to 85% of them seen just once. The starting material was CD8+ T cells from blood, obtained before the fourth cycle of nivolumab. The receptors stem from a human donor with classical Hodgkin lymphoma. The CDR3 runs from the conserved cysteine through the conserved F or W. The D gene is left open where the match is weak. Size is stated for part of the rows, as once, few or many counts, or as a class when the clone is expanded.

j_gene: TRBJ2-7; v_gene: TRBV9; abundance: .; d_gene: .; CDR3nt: TGTGCCAGCAGCGTAGCTCCCACTTACGAGCAGTACTTC; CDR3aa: CASSVAPTYEQYF
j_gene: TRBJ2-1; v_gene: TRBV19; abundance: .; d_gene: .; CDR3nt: TGTGCCAGCACCACAGGGTACAATGAGCAGTTCTTC; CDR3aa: CASTTGYNEQFF
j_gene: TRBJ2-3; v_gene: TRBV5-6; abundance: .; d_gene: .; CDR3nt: TGTGCCAGCAGCTTGGTTGGAGGGGTGAGGCTAGATACGCAGTATTTT; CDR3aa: CASSLVGGVRLDTQYF
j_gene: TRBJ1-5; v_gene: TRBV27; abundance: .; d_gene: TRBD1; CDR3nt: TGTGCCAGCAGTTTAACCGGGACAGGGCCGCAGCCCCAGCATTTT; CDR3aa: CASSLTGTGPQPQHF
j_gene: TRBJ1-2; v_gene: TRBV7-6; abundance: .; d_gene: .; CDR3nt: TGTGCCAGCAGCTTAGGGGAGGAGCGCGATGGCTACACCTTC; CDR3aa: CASSLGEERDGYTF
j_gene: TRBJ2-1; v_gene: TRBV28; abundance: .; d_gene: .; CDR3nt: TGTGCCAGCAGTTTCATCTTACCATCACCCCTCGTATACAATGAGCAGTTCTTC; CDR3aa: CASSFILPSPLVYNEQFF
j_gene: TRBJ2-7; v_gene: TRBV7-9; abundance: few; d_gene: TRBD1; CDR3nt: TGTGCCAGCAGGGGACAGGGGTCCTCTCTCGAGCAGTACTTC; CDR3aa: CASRGQGSSLEQYF
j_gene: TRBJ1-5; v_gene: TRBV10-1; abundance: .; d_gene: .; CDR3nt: TGCGCCAGCAGTGAGTGGGGGTCCTGGAATCAGCCCCAGCATTTT; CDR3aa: CASSEWGSWNQPQHF
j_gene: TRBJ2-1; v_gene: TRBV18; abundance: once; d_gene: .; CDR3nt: TGTGCCAGCTCACCACGGTCCAGAGAGAGGGAGCAGTTCTTC; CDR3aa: CASSPRSREREQFF
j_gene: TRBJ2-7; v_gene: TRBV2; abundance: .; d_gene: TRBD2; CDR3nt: TGTGCCAGCAGTAATAGCGGGGGGGCTACCGAGCAGTACTTC; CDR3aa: CASSNSGGATEQYF
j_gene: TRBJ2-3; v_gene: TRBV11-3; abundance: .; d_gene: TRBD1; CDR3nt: TGTGCCAGCAGGGAGCCTACAGGGGGAACAGATACGCAGTATTTT; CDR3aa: CASREPTGGTDTQYF
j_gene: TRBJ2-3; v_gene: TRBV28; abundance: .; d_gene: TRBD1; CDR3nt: TGTGCCAGCAGTTTATCTCGGGACAGGCGCACAGATACGCAGTATTTT; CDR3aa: CASSLSRDRRTDTQYF
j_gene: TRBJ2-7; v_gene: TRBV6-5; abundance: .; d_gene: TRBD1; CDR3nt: TGTGCCAGCAGTTACTCCGTGGCAGGGGGTACCTACGAGCAGTACTTC; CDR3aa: CASSYSVAGGTYEQYF
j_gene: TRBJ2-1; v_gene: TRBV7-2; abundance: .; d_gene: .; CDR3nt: TGTGCCAGCAGCCGCGGGACTCTCAATGAGCAGTTCTTC; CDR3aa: CASSRGTLNEQFF
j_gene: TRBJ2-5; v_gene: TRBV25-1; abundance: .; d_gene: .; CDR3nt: TGTGCCAGCAGTGAACTGGGGAAAGAGACCCAGTACTTC; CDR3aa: CASSELGKETQYF